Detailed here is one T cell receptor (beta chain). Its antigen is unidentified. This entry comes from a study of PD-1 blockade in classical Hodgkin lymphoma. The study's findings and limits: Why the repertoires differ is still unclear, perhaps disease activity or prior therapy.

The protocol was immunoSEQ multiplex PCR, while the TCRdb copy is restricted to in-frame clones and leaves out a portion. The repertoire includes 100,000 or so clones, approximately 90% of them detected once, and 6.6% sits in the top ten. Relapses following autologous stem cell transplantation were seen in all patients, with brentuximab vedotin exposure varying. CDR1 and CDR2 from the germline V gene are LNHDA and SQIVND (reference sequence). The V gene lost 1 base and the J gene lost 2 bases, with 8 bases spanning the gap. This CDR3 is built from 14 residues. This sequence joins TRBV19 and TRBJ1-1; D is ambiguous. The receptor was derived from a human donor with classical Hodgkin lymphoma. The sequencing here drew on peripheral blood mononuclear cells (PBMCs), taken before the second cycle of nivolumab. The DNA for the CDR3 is TGTGCCAGTAGTATAGTTGACGCAAACACTGAAGCTTTCTTT. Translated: CASSIVDANTEAFF.